The present T cell receptor (beta chain) was sequenced within a study of circulating CD8 cells and anti-PD-1 response in melanoma. About the research overall: About 45% of the 13 patients had prior targeted therapy or immunotherapy; seven did not.

TCR libraries were prepared from around 15 ng of total RNA with the QIAseq Immune Repertoire TCR panel. Each CDR3 protein is one row after TCRdb ran MiXCR on the reads. Of around 350 distinct CDR3 sequences listed, around 12% are singletons. The germline V gene encodes CDR1 LGHNT and CDR2 FRNRAP. V lost 0 bases, J lost 4 bases, and 2 bases stayed unmatched. There are 15 residues in the CDR3. Four subsets defined by PD-1 and/or TIGIT were sorted from live CD3+CD8+TCRalphabeta+ cells. The input for sequencing was CD8+ T cells from PBMCs, taken at baseline or after one month of anti-PD-1 therapy (not recorded which). This sequence originates from a human donor with melanoma. V usage is TRBV12-5 and J usage is TRBJ2-3; 9 nucleotides line up with TRBD1. The CDR3 spells CASGLVGQGPDTQYF. The CDR3 region has the DNA TGTGCTAGTGGTTTGGTGGGACAGGGCCCAGATACGCAGTATTTT.